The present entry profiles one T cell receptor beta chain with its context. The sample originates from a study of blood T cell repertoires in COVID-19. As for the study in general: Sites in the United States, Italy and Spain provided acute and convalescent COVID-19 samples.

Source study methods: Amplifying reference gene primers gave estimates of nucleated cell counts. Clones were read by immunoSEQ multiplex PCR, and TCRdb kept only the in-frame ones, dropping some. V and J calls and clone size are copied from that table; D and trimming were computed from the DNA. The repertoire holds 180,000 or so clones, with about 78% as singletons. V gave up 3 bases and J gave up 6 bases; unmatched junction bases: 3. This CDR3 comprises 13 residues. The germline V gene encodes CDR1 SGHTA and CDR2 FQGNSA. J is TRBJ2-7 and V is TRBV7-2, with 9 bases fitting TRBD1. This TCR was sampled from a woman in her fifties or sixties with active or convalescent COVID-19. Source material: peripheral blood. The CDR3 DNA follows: TGTGCCAGCAGCTTGGACAGGGGAACCGAGCAGTACTTC. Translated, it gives CASSLDRGTEQYF.